This paragraph covers one T cell receptor (beta chain) sequence. The CDR3 extends over 14 amino acids. With 6 bases removed from V and 7 bases from J, the gap between germline ends came to 13 bases. The V gene's germline CDR1 is MNHEY and CDR2 SMNVEV (reference sequence). The sample originates from a study of blood T cells in healthy people across ages. Together with a sample-barcoded 5' primer, a J-beta primer mix was included in a second PCR lasting roughly 6 to 12 cycles. Using its own MiXCR run on the 5' RACE reads, TCRdb lists one record per CDR3 protein. There are about 1,400,000 distinct CDR3 sequences in the sample; roughly 60% occur only once, and over 5% lies in the top ten.

J is TRBJ2-6 and V is TRBV27; D gene ambiguous. Source material: blood. The sequence came from a man younger than 35 in good health. The CDR3 spells CASSPPPGANVLTF. The CDR3 DNA sequence: TGTGCCAGCAGCCCCCCCCCAGGCGCCAACGTCCTGACTTTC.